This passage covers 15 T cell receptor beta chains from one sample sequenced in a study of shared clonotypes between healthy human individuals. The method was immunoSEQ multiplex PCR; TCRdb's version includes in-frame clones alone and lacks a portion of them. The table has about 460,000 clones, more than 70% seen once. Specimen: PBMCs. The receptors here all came from a woman between 40 and 50 years old in good health. Some clones in this sample may be carry-over from other donors' samples.

This clone turned up a few times. Other DNA sequences in this specimen translate into the identical CDR3. The chain couples TRBV2 to TRBJ2-7; D remains unclear. Germline values: CDR1 SNHLY, CDR2 FYNNEI. The V gene lost 6 bases and the J gene lost 0 bases, with 6 bases spanning the gap. The CDR3 totals 12 residues. The CDR3 reads CASRGRSYEQYF. The CDR3 bases are TGTGCCAGCAGGGGCCGCTCCTACGAGCAGTACTTC. Complete variable domain (other parts from reference TRBV2 and TRBJ2-7): EPEVTQTPSHQVTQMGQEVILRCVPISNHLYFYWYRQILGQKVEFLVSFYNNEISEKSEIFDDQFSVERPDGSNFTLKIRSTKLEDSAMYFCASRGRSYEQYFGPGTRLTVT.

The genes are TRBV6-5 and TRBJ2-7; 9 nucleotides line up with TRBD2. The CDR3 loop spans 15 amino acids. The trim removed 2 bases at V and 7 bases at J, leaving 9 bases unmatched. The germline gives CDR1 MNHEY, CDR2 SVGAGI. CDR3 in amino acids: CASSYTGTSPLEQYF. The CDR3 coding sequence is TGTGCCAGCAGTTACACCGGGACTAGCCCCTTGGAGCAGTACTTC.

The sample holds many counts of this clone. This CDR3 is also generated by other DNA sequences in the sample. The chain carries TRBV9 and TRBJ2-1, with TRBD2 matching over 7 bases. The germline V gene has CDR1 SGDLS and CDR2 YYNGEE. V dropped 1 base and J dropped 2; count of bases not matched to a gene: 3. The CDR3 spans 15 residues. This chain's CDR3 is CASSVTGGAYNEQFF. As DNA, the CDR3 is TGTGCCAGCAGCGTAACGGGAGGCGCCTACAATGAGCAGTTCTTC.

Worth noting for this clone: This CDR3 fails to terminate in the conserved phenylalanine or tryptophan, so it likely reflects a read error. This sample includes further DNA sequences coding for the same CDR3. The chain uses TRBV29-1 and TRBJ1-2; no clear D gene. The germline gives CDR1 SQVTM, CDR2 ANQGSEA. The CDR3 loop spans 11 amino acids. Trimming left V 7 bases short and J 2 bases short, with 8 bases between. The CDR3 DNA sequence: TGCAGCGAGTCCTCAAACTATGGCTACACCCTT. Amino acids: CSESSNYGYTL.

J is TRBJ2-2 and V is TRBV19; 9 bases fit TRBD2. Germline-derived CDR1 and CDR2 are LNHDA and SQIVND (reference sequence). Trimming removed 6 bases from V and 2 bases from J; junction bases left unmatched: 4. CDR3 length: 15 residues. The CDR3 spells CASSLAGDNTGELFF. The CDR3 coding sequence is TGTGCCAGTAGCTTAGCGGGAGATAACACCGGGGAGCTGTTTTTT.

About this clone itself: This likely stems from a read error, as it lies one base from a far larger clone. The DNA is omitted, as the CDR3 cannot be located on it reliably, and the CDR3 follows TCRdb's listing. Here the CDR3 reads CASSVGTGSGNEQLF. The chain couples TRBV9 to TRBJ2-1; the table assigns TRBD1, which was not confirmed against the DNA. The V gene's germline CDR1 is SGDLS and CDR2 YYNGEE. The CDR3 contains 15 residues when both ends are counted.

This sequence joins TRBV2 and TRBJ1-3; no firm D call. The germline gives CDR1 SNHLY, CDR2 FYNNEI. Trimming removed 4 bases from V and 5 bases from J, with 12 bases in between. The CDR3 is 14 amino acids. Here the CDR3 reads CASSVPASRNTIYF. In DNA, the CDR3 is TGTGCCAGCAGTGTGCCCGCGTCAAGAAACACCATATATTTT.

The V call is TRBV27, the J call TRBJ2-7; TRBD2 matches 14 bases. The germline V gene encodes CDR1 MNHEY and CDR2 SMNVEV (reference sequence). CDR3 size: 16 residues. J was trimmed by 7 bases and V by 3 bases; bases with no gene match: 8. CDR3 protein: CASSFPLGLAGGEQYF. Here the CDR3 DNA reads TGTGCCAGCAGTTTCCCCCTTGGACTAGCGGGAGGTGAGCAGTACTTC.

This chain connects TRBV6-5 to TRBJ2-3; D is unresolved. V lost 2 bases and J 1 base, leaving 4 bases between the germline ends. This CDR3 comprises 13 residues. Germline CDR1 reads MNHEY; CDR2 reads SVGAGI. CDR3 in DNA: TGTGCCAGCAGTTACGGCGGCACAGATACGCAGTATTTT. It encodes CASSYGGTDTQYF.

The chain joins TRBV28 to TRBJ2-7; 8 bases are shared with TRBD1. The germline gives CDR1 MDHEN, CDR2 SYDVKM. J gave up 0 bases and V 3 bases, and 4 bases lay outside the gene matches. The CDR3 is 15 amino acids. In DNA form, the CDR3 reads TGTGCCAGCAGTTTTTGGCAGGGGGCCTCCTACGAGCAGTACTTC. It encodes CASSFWQGASYEQYF.

V is TRBV5-4 and J is TRBJ2-7, with no clear D. The CDR3 runs 16 residues. Trimming pared 2 bases from V and 4 bases from J, leaving 19 bases between. Germline CDR1 is SGHNT and CDR2 is YYREEE (reference sequence). The CDR3 region is CASSLISGGPFYEQYF. The CDR3 nucleotides read TGTGCCAGCAGCTTAATTTCGGGCGGCCCTTTTTACGAGCAGTACTTC.

Here the CDR3 DNA reads TGTGCCAGCAGTTTAGTGCGGGGTAGTGGGGATGAAAAACTGTTTTTT. Encoded protein: CASSLVRGSGDEKLFF. This sequence joins TRBV28 and TRBJ1-4; D gene uncertain. The CDR3 totals 16 residues. Germline lookup yields CDR1 MDHEN and CDR2 SYDVKM. The ends were cut back, 2 bases at V and 6 bases at J, with 16 bases in the middle.

This CDR3 reads CASSPRGAAGNTIYF. In nucleotides, the CDR3 is TGTGCCAGCAGCCCCAGGGGGGCAGCGGGGAACACCATATATTTT. The chain carries TRBV6-5 and TRBJ1-3, with 7 bases that match TRBD1. Germline trimming cut 6 bases from V and 7 bases from J; bases unmatched to any gene: 12. This CDR3 is built from 15 residues. CDR1 is MNHEY and CDR2 is SVGAGI in the germline V gene.

The chain carries TRBV10-3 and TRBJ1-2; tentative D call: TRBD1 (6 bases). The CDR3 consists of 14 residues. Per germline, CDR1 ENHRY and CDR2 SYGVKD. V was cut by 6 bases and J by 6 bases, with 17 bases left in between. This CDR3 reads CAIRGLGGPDGYTF. The CDR3 DNA reads as TGTGCCATCAGGGGACTAGGGGGGCCTGATGGCTACACCTTC.

This clone has just a few counts. The V gene is TRBV2, the J gene TRBJ2-5, with D perhaps given as TRBD1 or TRBD2 (5 bases each). The J call may be faulty, since TRBJ2-7 better matches the DNA end. CDR1 is SNHLY and CDR2 is FYNNEI in the germline V gene. This CDR3 spans 14 amino acids. The CDR3 spells CASKSRDASAEQYF. The CDR3 DNA is TGTGCCAGCAAGTCCCGGGACGCCTCGGCCGAGCAGTACTTC.